This T cell receptor beta chain emerged from a study of shared clonotypes between healthy human individuals (dated by TCRdb to the early 2020s). Concerning the study at large: The cohort comprised a couple of women and three men aged 18 to 49 years. For each donor, three plates each were used for CD4 naive and CD4 memory, two plates were used for CD8 naive, and one plate was used for CD8 memory. Blood TCR repertoires of several healthy adults were deeply sequenced to estimate repertoire size and the extent of clonotype sharing between individuals. Different laboratories and diverse techniques were used to prepare libraries and sequence TCR repertoires, to increase sequencing depth and limit assay-specific biases. Between about 0.85 and 10 billion PBMCs per donor were obtained by leukapheresis.

V sheds 9 bases and J sheds 5 bases, leaving 16 bases between their ends. The CDR3 spans 13 residues, from the cysteine through the phenylalanine. Of all the DNA, just the CDR3 is kept, 39 bases in frame from base 1. CDR1 is given as MNHNS and CDR2 as SASEGT, both from the germline V gene. Using the deep immunoSEQ assay, multiplex PCR amplified TCR CDR3 regions from genomic DNA. Genomic DNA extracted from each cell subset was distributed evenly over all wells of several immunoSEQ 96-well plates, and each plate served as one replicate. For sorted subsets, each replicate PCR was loaded with 200 ng genomic DNA, equivalent to 30,000 to 35,000 T cell genomes. The purified libraries were quantified using a Qubit 3.0 fluorometer, sized with a Bioanalyzer 2100, and then quantified again using the KAPA Library Quantification kit. Each immunoSEQ 96-well plate was sequenced on its own single-read 150-cycle Illumina NextSeq 550 flow cell. The original methods were these. Because the immunoSEQ output held only junctional sequences and lacked quality scores, the filtering could not match the filtering applied to full-length reads. To assign V/J genes and CDR3, sequences were annotated against IMGT germline references using PyIR, a Python wrapper for IgBLAST v1.9. Reads were removed for weak V/J assignments (E-value above 1e-6), missing CDR3, stop codons, out-of-frame junctions, or ambiguous translated residues. V3J clonotypes were defined by identical inferred V gene, J gene, and CDR3 amino acid sequence. To compute the percentage overlap between repertoires, the number of shared unique clonotypes was divided by the size of the smaller repertoire. Richness of each repertoire was evaluated using RTK rarefaction, the Chao1 estimator, and Recon v2.1 estimates of unobserved clonotypes. Generation probabilities were computed with OLGA for all TCRbeta clonotypes obtained by the gDNA method from several donors. TCRdb mirrors the immuneACCESS table, restricted to in-frame sequences. Some clones are absent from its copies; in checked studies, under half trace to an unresolved V gene, and the reason for the others is unknown. D and trimming come from the DNA, and the V and J calls and clone size come from that table. The sample table lists over a million clones, about 80% of them with a count of one. Roughly 0.61% of the sample lies in the top ten.

Results the study describes overall, beyond this receptor: Compared with non-shared clonotypes, clonotypes shared by all four sorted-subset donors had higher generation probabilities. Based on pairwise subsampling, the degree of clonotype sharing among donors was expected to be affected by sequencing depth. Sampling was restricted to blood, and TCR repertoires in tissue are likely to differ from TCR repertoires in blood. Sharing across four donors was observed for around 5% of naive CD4, 3.5% of naive CD8, 2% to 2.5% of memory CD4, and about 0.4% of memory CD8 clonotypes. Estimated clonotype richness was generally larger for naive than for memory subsets. The small number of donors limited the genetic and exposure-history diversity represented. Incomplete sequencing was indicated by rarefaction of sorted-subset datasets, despite the large sequencing depth.

Details on this clone: The clone's antigen remains unknown. No base quality values were provided; no much bigger clone lies one nucleotide off.

Healthy HIV-negative adults with no recently reported acute infections or vaccinations were included as donors. All donors were Caucasian adults living in Nashville, Tennessee, USA. Magnetic negative selection was used to enrich CD4+ T cells, after which naive cells were positively selected on CD45RA and the negative fraction became the memory subset. Blood was collected by leukapheresis, and PBMCs were isolated by Ficoll-Histopaque density gradient centrifugation and then cryopreserved in liquid nitrogen vapor phase. Purity and quantity of every magnetically sorted T cell population were checked by analytical flow cytometry. From each sorted fraction, genomic DNA was isolated and quantified by UV absorbance on a Nanodrop 2000c.

The sequenced sample was memory CD4+ T cells from PBMCs. In the paper's terms, the cell subset or site label means: CD45RA-negative fraction. The chain uses TRBV6-1 and TRBJ2-5, with the D gene not clear enough to name. The clonotype was recovered from a man aged 18 to 29 in good health. Some clones in this sample may be carry-over from other donors' samples. CDR3 reads: CASPKVLGETQYF. The DNA is TGTGCCAGTCCGAAGGTACTGGGGGAGACCCAGTACTTC.